This T cell receptor (beta chain) was found in a study of regulatory T cells in long-lasting Graves disease. Time point indicated: newly diagnosed GD, antithyroid drugs for less than 3 months. Making the TCR library involved RNA that had been extracted from PBMCs. This clonotype was found many times. Arm-PCR with iRepertoire HTBI primers amplified the CDR3 regions for these TCR beta libraries. TCRdb processed the multiplex PCR reads anew with MiXCR; each CDR3 protein has one entry. The sample yields around 500,000 distinct CDR3 sequences, about 16% seen once. Looked up from germline, CDR1 is MDHEN and CDR2 is SYDVKM. CDR3 length equals 12 residues. The V end was cut by 6 bases, the J end by 11 bases, with 16 bases between. The data also belong to a second study, concerning T cells in Graves' hyperthyroidism and ophthalmopathy.

Sample: peripheral blood mononuclear cells (PBMCs), taken at new diagnosis, from a patient treated with antithyroid drugs. V gene TRBV28 combines with J gene TRBJ1-1; the D is unclear. The receptor was derived from a woman aged 35-65 years with Graves disease. Written as DNA, the CDR3 is TGTGCCAGCAGCATTTTTACTTCGCGGGCTTTCTTT. Protein product: CASSIFTSRAFF.